This T cell receptor beta chain stems from a study of T cells in Graves' hyperthyroidism and ophthalmopathy. Whole-study findings and limits: In validation, the model predicted ophthalmopathy. These predictions came a median 6.5 months before onset.

This clonotype has ten or more counts. The antigen is unknown. V shed 1 base and J 5 bases; nucleotides not matched to a gene: 7. This CDR3 region has 15 residues. CDR1 and CDR2 from the germline V gene are DFQATT and SNEGSKA (reference sequence). RNA transcripts provided the source from which TCR beta CDR3 regions were amplified. The HTBI primer set drove a first-round RT-PCR of the TCR CDR3. MiXCR, run by TCRdb on the multiplex PCR reads, gives a single entry per CDR3 protein. The data contain about 200,000 distinct CDR3 sequences, about 17% of them singletons. Sequencing was performed on blood. The sequence came from a man in his forties with Graves' hyperthyroidism. The rearrangement joins TRBV20-1 to TRBJ2-5, with 10 bases lining up with TRBD1. CDR3 DNA: TGCAGTGCTAGAGCCCCGACAGGGGGCTGGGAGACCCAGTACTTC. This codes for CSARAPTGGWETQYF.